Listed here is a single T cell receptor beta chain. The antigen this receptor binds is unknown. No base-level quality is on record; no much larger clone is a single base apart. The data stem from a study of a mutant IDH1 vaccine in newly diagnosed glioma (dated by TCRdb to the early 2020s). About the full investigation: Eight vaccinations were administered to patients in weeks 1, 3, 5, 7, 11, 15, 19 and 23, corresponding to visits V03 through V10. Vaccination began 4-6 weeks after radiotherapy alone, or alongside temozolomide cycles in the chemotherapy-containing groups. Of the 25 to 40 patients who were treated, about 62% were male and about 40% were female, and the mean age was roughly 40 years. Before enrollment, most patients had been given radiochemotherapy with temozolomide as standard therapy, while the rest had received either radiotherapy alone or temozolomide alone. Peripheral blood samples were drawn at six visits, namely V03 (baseline), V05, V07, V10, V12 and V13. For exploratory analyses, longitudinal TCRB deep sequencing was carried out in about two dozen treated patients wherever samples were available. The research as a whole found: The authors noted that analyses of patient blood samples could not be reproduced because of sample limitations. Pseudoprogression seemed to be unrelated to changes in the top peripheral T cell clonotypes found by TCRB sequencing. Availability determined which PBMC samples were chosen for TCRB deep sequencing. Across multiple MHC alleles, vaccine-induced immune responses were seen in 93.3% of patients.

The cysteine opens and the phenylalanine closes a CDR3 of 14 amino acids. Only the CDR3 DNA is retained, 42 bases long and in frame from the first base. CDR1 and CDR2 are drawn from the germline V gene: SGHDT, YYEEEE. V is shortened by 0 bases, J by 2 bases, and the region joining them spans 9 bases. The sample's time point label, in plain terms: week 23, last vaccination. Each vaccine dose was 300 ug of a 20-mer mutant IDH1 peptide in Montanide, given subcutaneously with topical imiquimod. All donors had newly diagnosed IDH1-mutant astrocytomas of WHO grade 3 or 4 that showed loss of nuclear ATRX. The samples were drawn from NOA16, a multicentre, single-arm, open-label phase I trial in Germany that tested a mutant IDH1 peptide vaccine in humans for the first time. Genomic DNA for TCRB sequencing was extracted from EDTA blood using the DNeasy Blood and Tissue Kit. Receptor libraries were prepared by the immunoSEQ multiplex PCR assay. The hsTCRB Kit was used according to the manufacturer's protocol to amplify rearranged TCR beta chain sequences. Sequencing of TCRB libraries was carried out on an Illumina MiSeq. Concerning the study's data processing: The kit vendor's proprietary platform handled demultiplexing, trimming and gene mapping. The table comes from immuneACCESS by way of TCRdb, which keeps in-frame sequences with V and J called. Part of the clones is missing from these tables; in studies checked, under half for an unresolved V gene and the rest for unknown reasons. Clone size and the V and J calls come from that table; the DNA yielded D and trimming. For this sample there are about 41,000 clones; more than 60% appear just once. The ten largest clonotypes hold roughly 6.3% of the sample.

The sequencing used PBMCs, collected from a glioma patient whose treatment included an IDH1 peptide vaccine. The sequence joins TRBV5-6 to TRBJ2-7; the D region is possibly TRBD1 or TRBD2, each matching across 5 bases. The clonotype comes from a woman in her thirties or forties with glioma. Some clones in this sample may be carry-over from other donors' samples. The DNA sequence is as follows: TGTGCCAGCAGCTTGGGTAGGGACGCCTACGAGCAGTACTTC. Its protein product is CASSLGRDAYEQYF.